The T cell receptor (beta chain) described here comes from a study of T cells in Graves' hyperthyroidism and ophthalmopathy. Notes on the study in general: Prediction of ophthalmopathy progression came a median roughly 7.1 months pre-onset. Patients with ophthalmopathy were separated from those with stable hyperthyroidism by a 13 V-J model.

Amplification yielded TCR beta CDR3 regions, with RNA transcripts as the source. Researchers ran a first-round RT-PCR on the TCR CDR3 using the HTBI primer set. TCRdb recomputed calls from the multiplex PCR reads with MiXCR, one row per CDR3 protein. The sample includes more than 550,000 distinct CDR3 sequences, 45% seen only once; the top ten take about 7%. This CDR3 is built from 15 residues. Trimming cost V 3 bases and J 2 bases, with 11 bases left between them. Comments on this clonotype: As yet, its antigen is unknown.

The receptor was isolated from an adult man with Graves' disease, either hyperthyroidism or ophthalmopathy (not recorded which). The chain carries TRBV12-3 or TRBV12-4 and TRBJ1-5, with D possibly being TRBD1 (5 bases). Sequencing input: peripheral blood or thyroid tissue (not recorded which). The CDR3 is CASSFGAGRNQPQHF. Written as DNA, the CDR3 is TGTGCCAGCAGTTTTGGGGCAGGACGCAATCAGCCCCAGCATTTT.